The 7 T cell receptor beta chains reported below all come from one sample, sequenced in a study of blood T cell repertoires in COVID-19. Generated by immunoSEQ multiplex PCR, the TCRdb table keeps only in-frame clones and is missing some. The sample holds around 130,000 clones; around 77% are singletons and the top ten take 11%. The sequenced material came from peripheral blood. The receptors shown here come from a human donor in a cohort sampled during active COVID-19.

The J gene is TRBJ2-7, the V gene TRBV6-1; D remains ambiguous. CDR3 length: 14 amino acids. Looked up from germline, CDR1 is MNHNS and CDR2 is SASEGT. V shed 1 base and J shed 2 bases, with 9 bases lying between them. As DNA, the CDR3 is TGTGCCAGCAGTGAAGAGACTGATCCCTACGAGCAGTACTTC. Translation: CASSEETDPYEQYF.

DNA for the CDR3: TGTGCCTGGAGAGGGGACAGTTTAGATCAGCCCCAGCATTTT. Translated: CAWRGDSLDQPQHF. The chain couples TRBV30 to TRBJ1-5; 7 bases fit TRBD1. CDR1 and CDR2 (germline): GTSNPN, SVGIG (reference sequence). The trim removed 3 bases at V and 5 bases at J, leaving 7 bases unmatched. The CDR3 extends over 14 amino acids. Complete variable domain (other parts from reference TRBV30 and TRBJ1-5): SQTIHQWPATLVQPVGSPLSLECTVEGTSNPNLYWYRQAAGRGLQLLFYSVGIGQISSEVPQNLSASRPQDRQFILSSKKLLLSDSGFYLCAWRGDSLDQPQHFGDGTRLSIL.

This clone showed up just a few times. The rearrangement joins TRBV28 to TRBJ2-1, with 10 nucleotides matching TRBD1. The V gene end was trimmed by 8 bases and the J gene end by 6 bases; junction bases not matched to a gene: 4. The CDR3 runs 13 residues. Germline CDR1 and CDR2: MDHEN and SYDVKM. In DNA form, the CDR3 reads TGTGCCAGCTTCTGGACAGGGGGCAATGAGCAGTTCTTC. Translated, it gives CASFWTGGNEQFF. The full variable domain, rest sourced from reference TRBV28 and TRBJ2-1, is DVKVTQSSRYLVKRTGEKVFLECVQDMDHENMFWYRQDPGLGLRLIYFSYDVKMKEKGDIPEGYSVSREKKERFSLILESASTNQTSMYLCASFWTGGNEQFFGPGTRLTVL.

The chain joins TRBV7-2 to TRBJ2-5; 8 positions match TRBD1. Germline CDR1 is SGHTA and CDR2 is FQGNSA. The CDR3 runs 16 residues. J lost 7 bases, V lost 1 base, and 11 bases had no gene match. As DNA, the CDR3 is TGTGCCAGCAGCTTAGAGTGGGGACAGGCCGGGGGGACCCAGTACTTC. Protein product: CASSLEWGQAGGTQYF.

The gene calls are TRBV5-6 and TRBJ2-7; D ambiguous. V lost 8 bases and J 1 base, leaving 10 bases between the germline ends. CDR1 is SGHDT and CDR2 is YYEEEE in the germline V gene. There are 12 residues in the CDR3. The CDR3 DNA reads as TGTGCCAGGGCCGTCCCGTCCTACGAGCAGTACTTC. Translated: CARAVPSYEQYF.

The chain is built from TRBV11-3 and TRBJ2-3; possibly TRBD1 for D (6 bases). The germline V gene encodes CDR1 SGHNT and CDR2 YENEEA. This CDR3 region has 15 residues. V was cut by 7 bases and J by 3 bases, with 17 bases left in between. CDR3 DNA: TGTGCCAGCAAACGAGCAGGGGCGAGTACAGATACGCAGTATTTT. This codes for CASKRAGASTDTQYF.

V and J are TRBV6-6 and TRBJ1-3, with no clear D. V lost 0 bases to trimming and J lost 4 bases, with 13 bases between them. This CDR3 spans 16 amino acids. Germline assignment: CDR1 MNHNY and CDR2 SVGAGI (reference sequence). The CDR3 DNA is TGTGCCAGCAGTTACTCGGTCAGCGAGACGGGAAACACCATATATTTT. It specifies CASSYSVSETGNTIYF.